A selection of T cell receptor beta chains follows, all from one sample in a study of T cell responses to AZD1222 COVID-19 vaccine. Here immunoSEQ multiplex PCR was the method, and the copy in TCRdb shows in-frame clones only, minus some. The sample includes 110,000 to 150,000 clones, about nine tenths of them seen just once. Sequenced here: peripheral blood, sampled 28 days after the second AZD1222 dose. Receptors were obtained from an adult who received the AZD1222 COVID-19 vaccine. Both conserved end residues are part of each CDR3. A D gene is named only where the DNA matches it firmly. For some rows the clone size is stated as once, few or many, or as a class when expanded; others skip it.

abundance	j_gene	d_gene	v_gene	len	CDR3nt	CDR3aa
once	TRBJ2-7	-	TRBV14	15	TGTGCCAGCAGCCGACGGCAGGGATCTACCTACGAGCAGTACTTC	CASSRRQGSTYEQYF
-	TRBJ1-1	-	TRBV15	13	TGTGCCACCAGCTTAAGTCTAGGCACTGAAGCTTTCTTT	CATSLSLGTEAFF
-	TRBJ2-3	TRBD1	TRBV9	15	TGTGCCAGCAGCCCCCGGCAGGGGGGCACAGATACGCAGTATTTT	CASSPRQGGTDTQYF
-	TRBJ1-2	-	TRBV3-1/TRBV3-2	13	TGTGCCAGCAGCCCGGGGACTGCGTATGGCTACACCTTC	CASSPGTAYGYTF
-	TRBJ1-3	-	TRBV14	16	TGTGCCAGCAGCCACATACAGGGCCTAGGGCCAAACACCATATATTTT	CASSHIQGLGPNTIYF
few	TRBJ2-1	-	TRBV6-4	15	TGTGCCAGCAGTGAGAGCTCCCAGGGTAACAATGAGCAGTTCTTC	CASSESSQGNNEQFF
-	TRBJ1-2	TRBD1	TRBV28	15	TGTGCCAGCAGTGTGGGGACAGGGGGCAACTATGGCTACACCTTC	CASSVGTGGNYGYTF
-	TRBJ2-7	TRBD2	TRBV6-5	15	TGTGCCAGCAGTTACGCGGGACTATCCCACTACGAGCAGTACTTC	CASSYAGLSHYEQYF
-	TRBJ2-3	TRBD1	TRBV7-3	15	TGTGCCAGCAGCGTACAGGGGCTCGGCGCAGATACGCAGTATTTT	CASSVQGLGADTQYF
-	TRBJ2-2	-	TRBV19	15	TGTGCCAGTAGTATAGTTAGCTGGGGCACCGGGGAGCTGTTTTTT	CASSIVSWGTGELFF
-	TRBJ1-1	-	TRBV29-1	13	TGCAGCGCGTCCGGGAGGACTAACACTGAAGCTTTCTTT	CSASGRTNTEAFF
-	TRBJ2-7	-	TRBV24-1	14	TGTGCCACCAGTGATTCTACAGTAAGCTACGAGCAGTACTTC	CATSDSTVSYEQYF
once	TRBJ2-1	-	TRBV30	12	TGTGCCTGGAGTGTACTGTCCTATGAGCAGTTCTTC	CAWSVLSYEQFF
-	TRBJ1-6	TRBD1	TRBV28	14	TGTGCCAGCAGCTCCGGGACAGGGGGTTCACCCCTCCACTTT	CASSSGTGGSPLHF
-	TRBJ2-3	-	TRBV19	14	TGTGCCAGTAGTTCGGGCAGAAACACAGATACGCAGTATTTT	CASSSGRNTDTQYF
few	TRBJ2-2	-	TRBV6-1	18	TGTGCCAGCAGTGGGACTCCAGGGGCCACGGGAAGGGCCGGGGAGCTGTTTTTT	CASSGTPGATGRAGELFF
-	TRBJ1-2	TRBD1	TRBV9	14	TGTGCCAGCAGCGTGGGACAGACAGACTATGGCTACACCTTC	CASSVGQTDYGYTF
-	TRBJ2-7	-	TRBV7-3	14	TGTGCCAGCAGCCGAGGGGGGGCGGACTACGAGCAGTACTTC	CASSRGGADYEQYF
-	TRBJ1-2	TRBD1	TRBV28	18	TGTGCCAGCAGTTCTGTGTCCGGGACAGGTCTAGGTAGCTATGGCTACACCTTC	CASSSVSGTGLGSYGYTF
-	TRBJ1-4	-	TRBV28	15	TGTGCCAGCAGTCCCACGGGGTCGGCTAATGAAAAACTGTTTTTT	CASSPTGSANEKLFF
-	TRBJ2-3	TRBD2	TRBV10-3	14	TGTGCCATCACGGGCGGGAGGGCTTCAGATACGCAGTATTTT	CAITGGRASDTQYF
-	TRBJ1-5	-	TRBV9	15	TGTGCCAGCAGCCCAGAGAGAGACGGAAATCAGCCCCAGCATTTT	CASSPERDGNQPQHF
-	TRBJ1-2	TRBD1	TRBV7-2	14	TGTGCCAGCAGCCTACAGGGGGCTCGCTATGGCTACACCTTC	CASSLQGARYGYTF
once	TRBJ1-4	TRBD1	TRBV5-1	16	TGCGCCAGCAGCCTACGACAGGGGGCTACTAATGAAAAACTGTTTTTT	CASSLRQGATNEKLFF
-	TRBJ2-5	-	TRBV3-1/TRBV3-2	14	TGTGCCAGCAGCCTCTCCGCGGCGGGGGAGACCCAGTACTTC	CASSLSAAGETQYF
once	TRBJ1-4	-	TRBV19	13	TGTGCCAGTAGCCCAGATGGTAATGAAAAACTGTTTTTT	CASSPDGNEKLFF
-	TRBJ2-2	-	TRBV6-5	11	TGTGCCAGCAGTCGAGTCGGGGAGCTGTTTTTT	CASSRVGELFF
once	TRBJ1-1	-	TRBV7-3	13	TGTGCCAGCAGCTTAACTGGGAACACTGAAGCTTTCTTT	CASSLTGNTEAFF
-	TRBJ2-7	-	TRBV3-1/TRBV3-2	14	TGTGCCAGCAGCCCCGGGTGGGCCAGCTACGAGCAGTACTTC	CASSPGWASYEQYF
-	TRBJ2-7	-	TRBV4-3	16	TGCGCCAGCAGCCACTACGCCGGGAGCCCCTCCAACGAGCAGTACTTC	CASSHYAGSPSNEQYF
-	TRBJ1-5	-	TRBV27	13	TGTGCCAGCAGTTTCCAGGGAAGTCAGCCCCAGCATTTT	CASSFQGSQPQHF
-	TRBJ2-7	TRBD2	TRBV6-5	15	TGTGCCAGCAGTCGGGGACTAGCGGGATTATACGAGCAGTACTTC	CASSRGLAGLYEQYF
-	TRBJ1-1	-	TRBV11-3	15	TGTGCCAGCAGCCACGGGGGACGGAGGAACACTGAAGCTTTCTTT	CASSHGGRRNTEAFF
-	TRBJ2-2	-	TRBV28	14	TGTGCCAGCAAAGTGGGCGGGAACACCGGGGAGCTGTTTTTT	CASKVGGNTGELFF
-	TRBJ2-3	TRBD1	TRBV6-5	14	TGTGCCAGCAGTCTACAGGGGAGCACAGATACGCAGTATTTT	CASSLQGSTDTQYF
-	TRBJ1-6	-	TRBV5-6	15	TGTGCCAGCAGCTTGGAGGAACAGGTGGATTCACCCCTCCACTTT	CASSLEEQVDSPLHF
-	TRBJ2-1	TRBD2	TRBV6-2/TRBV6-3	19	TGTGCCAGCAGTTACTCGCCTAGCGGGAGGGTTAGCTCCTACAATGAGCAGTTCTTC	CASSYSPSGRVSSYNEQFF
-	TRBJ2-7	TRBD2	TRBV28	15	TGTGCCAGCAGTTCTCAAGGTAGCGGGGTATACGAGCAGTACTTC	CASSSQGSGVYEQYF
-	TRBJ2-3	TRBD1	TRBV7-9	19	TGTGCCAGCAGCTTGGGACAGCCGTACGGGCGGACTTACACAGATACGCAGTATTTT	CASSLGQPYGRTYTDTQYF
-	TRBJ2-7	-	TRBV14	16	TGTGCCAGCAGCCAAAGATCAGGGTGGTTCTCCTACGAGCAGTACTTC	CASSQRSGWFSYEQYF
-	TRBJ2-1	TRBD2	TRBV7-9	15	TGTGCCAGCAGCTTACCGAGTGGCGGGAGCTATGAGCAGTTCTTC	CASSLPSGGSYEQFF
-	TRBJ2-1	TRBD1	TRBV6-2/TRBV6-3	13	TGTGCCAGCAGTCGGACAGGGACCAATGAGCAGTTCTTC	CASSRTGTNEQFF
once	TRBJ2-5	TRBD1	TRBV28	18	TGTGCCAGCAGTTTCCAACCCGCGGAATGGGACAGGAAAGAGACCCAGTACTTC	CASSFQPAEWDRKETQYF
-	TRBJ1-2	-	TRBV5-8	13	TGTGCCAGCAGCTTAACGGCGAACTATGGCTACACCTTC	CASSLTANYGYTF
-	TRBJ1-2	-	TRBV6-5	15	TGTGCCAGCAGTTACTCAATATACCCAGGATATGGCTACACCTTC	CASSYSIYPGYGYTF
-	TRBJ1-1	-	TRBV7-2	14	TGTGCCAGCAGCTTAGCGTCCCTTAACACTGAAGCTTTCTTT	CASSLASLNTEAFF
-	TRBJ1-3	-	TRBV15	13	TGTGCCACCAGCAGGGCAGTTGGAAACACCATATATTTT	CATSRAVGNTIYF
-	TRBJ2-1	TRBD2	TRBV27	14	TGTGCCAGCAGCCAGGAAGCGGGAGTTATTGAGCAGTTCTTC	CASSQEAGVIEQFF
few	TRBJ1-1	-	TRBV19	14	TGTGCCAGTAGTATAGACAGCGGGAAGACTGAAGCTTTCTTT	CASSIDSGKTEAFF
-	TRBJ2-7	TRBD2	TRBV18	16	TGTGCCAGCTCCGGACTAGCGGGAGGTAACTCCTACGAGCAGTACTTC	CASSGLAGGNSYEQYF
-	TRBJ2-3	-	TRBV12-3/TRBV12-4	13	TGTGCCAGCAGTTTTGCGGCAGGCGACCTGCAGTATTTT	CASSFAAGDLQYF
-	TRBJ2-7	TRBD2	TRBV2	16	TGTGCCAGCAGTGATATCGGGACTAGCGGGCACTACGAGCAGTACTTC	CASSDIGTSGHYEQYF
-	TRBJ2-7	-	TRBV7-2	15	TGTGCCAGCAGCTTATCAGGGCTAGCGTATTACGAGCAGTACTTC	CASSLSGLAYYEQYF
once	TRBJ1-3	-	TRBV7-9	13	TGTGCCAGCAGCATATATACAGGAAACACCATATATTTT	CASSIYTGNTIYF
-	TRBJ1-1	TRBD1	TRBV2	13	TGTGCCAGCAACCTAGGGGCAGGGGGAACGGCTTTCTTT	CASNLGAGGTAFF